The clone carrying this T cell receptor beta chain appeared a single time. Its antigen is unidentified. From germline, CDR1 is LNHDA and CDR2 SQIVND (reference sequence). V lost 6 bases and J 4 bases, leaving 16 bases between the germline ends. The CDR3 runs to 15 residues. PCR used 60 Vbeta primers and 13 Jbeta primers. Measured with immunoSEQ multiplex PCR; TCRdb has only the in-frame clones, and not every one. The data contain about 140,000 clones, around 57% of them singletons. This entry belongs to a study of cytomegalovirus exposure and HLA in healthy donors. The study's findings and limits: The authors listed over 150 TCR beta chains as cytomegalovirus-associated.

The clonotype was recovered from a male donor in good health and CMV-seronegative. This rearrangement joins TRBV19 to TRBJ1-3, with a weak D call TRBD1 (6 bases). The material sequenced was PBMCs. DNA for the CDR3: TGTGCCAGTAGCGACTCCACAGGGTACGGAAACACCATATATTTT. Amino acids: CASSDSTGYGNTIYF. The entire variable domain, with the rest obtained from reference TRBV19 and TRBJ1-3, is as follows: DGGITQSPKYLFRKEGQNVTLSCEQNLNHDAMYWYRQDPGQGLRLIYYSQIVNDFQKGDIAEGYSVSREKKESFPLTVTSAQKNPTAFYLCASSDSTGYGNTIYFGEGSWLTVV.